Listed here are 14 T cell receptor beta chains from one sample, sequenced in a study of OX40 agonist ivuxolimab in advanced cancers. The assay was immunoSEQ multiplex PCR, and TCRdb's table has in-frame clones only and misses some. The table shows tens of thousands of clones, with roughly 84% occurring only once. The sequences come from CD4+ or CD8+ T cells sorted from blood, collected in a trial of the OX40 agonist ivuxolimab. Every receptor here comes from an adult with an advanced solid tumor such as melanoma, head and neck, liver or kidney cancer.

This chain uses TRBV4-1 with TRBJ2-2, with D uncertain. The CDR3 has 13 residues. In germline, CDR1 is MGHRA, CDR2 YSYEKL. The V end was cut by 4 bases, the J end by 4 bases, with 7 bases between. The CDR3 spells CASSPRSTGELFF. The DNA for the CDR3 is TGCGCCAGCAGCCCACGTAGCACCGGGGAGCTGTTTTTT.

The chain employs TRBV20-1 and TRBJ1-3; D unresolved. This CDR3 contains 11 residues. CDR1 and CDR2 from the germline V gene are DFQATT and SNEGSKA (reference sequence). Trimming cost V 7 bases and J 3 bases, with 7 bases left between them. The CDR3 loop is CSGPIGNTIYF. DNA of the CDR3: TGCAGTGGCCCGATTGGAAACACCATATATTTT.

The chain joins TRBV6-5 to TRBJ2-7; tentatively, D is TRBD1 (5 bases). Trimming took off 10 bases at V and 0 bases at J, with 16 bases between the two ends. The CDR3 totals 14 residues. The germline V gene encodes CDR1 MNHEY and CDR2 SVGAGI. CDR3 sequence reads: CATTSQTASYEQYF. For the CDR3, the DNA is TGTGCCACCACCTCCCAGACAGCCTCCTACGAGCAGTACTTC.

This chain connects TRBV18 to TRBJ1-2; 8 bases match TRBD1. J gave up 8 bases and V 6 bases, and 5 bases lay outside the gene matches. Per the germline V gene, CDR1 is KGHSH and CDR2 is LQKENI. There are 12 residues in the CDR3. DNA of the CDR3: TGTGCCAGCTCGCCCGGACAGGGCGGCTACACCTTC. Translating it yields CASSPGQGGYTF.

This chain uses TRBV29-1 with TRBJ1-2; D might be TRBD1 (6 bases). Germline V gives CDR1 SQVTM, CDR2 ANQGSEA. This CDR3 spans 15 amino acids. Trimming shortened V by 4 bases and J by 4 bases, and 19 bases separated the two germline ends. The CDR3 DNA reads as TGCAGCGTTGGGGACACCGCGCGTCACATCTATGGCTACACCTTC. Translating it yields CSVGDTARHIYGYTF.

V gene TRBV5-1 combines with J gene TRBJ1-5; 8 bases map to TRBD1. With V trimmed by 4 bases and J by 5 bases, 5 bases remained unmatched. This CDR3 contains 14 residues. The germline gives CDR1 SGHRS, CDR2 YFSETQ. The CDR3 sequence: CASSVGQGDQPQHF. CDR3 in DNA: TGCGCCAGCAGCGTAGGACAGGGCGATCAGCCCCAGCATTTT.

This chain joins TRBV27 and TRBJ1-3; D perhaps matches TRBD1 (5 bases). The CDR3 totals 15 residues. Germline loops: CDR1 MNHEY, CDR2 SMNVEV (reference sequence). The V gene lost 3 bases and the J gene lost 3 bases, with 12 bases spanning the gap. This CDR3 is CASSFGGTGGNTIYF. DNA for the CDR3: TGTGCCAGCAGTTTTGGAGGGACGGGTGGAAACACCATATATTTT.

The chain combines TRBV18 with TRBJ1-5; D perhaps matches TRBD1 (5 bases). CDR3 length equals 14 residues. Germline CDR1 reads KGHSH; CDR2 reads LQKENI. Trimming stripped 3 bases from V and 5 bases from J, with 11 bases between. The CDR3 DNA sequence: TGTGCCAGCTCACCGAGGGCCAGGGATCAGCCCCAGCATTTT. This sequence encodes CASSPRARDQPQHF.

V and J are TRBV6-6 and TRBJ1-2, with TRBD1 matching 8 bases. Germline CDR1 and CDR2: MNHNY and SVGAGI (reference sequence). This CDR3 contains 13 residues. Unmatched junction bases numbered 8, after V lost 6 bases and J lost 8 bases. The DNA for the CDR3 is TGTGCCAGCAGACTGGACAGGGCGGGGGGCTACACCTTC. It codes for CASRLDRAGGYTF.

The chain carries TRBV4-3 and TRBJ1-4; possible D gene TRBD1, 5 bases. CDR1 is LGHNA, CDR2 YSLEER, per germline. The CDR3 has 16 amino acids. V was pared by 0 bases and J by 8 bases, with 16 bases between. The CDR3 region is CASSQEAGGEDEKLFF. Written as DNA, the CDR3 is TGCGCCAGCAGCCAAGAGGCGGGGGGAGAGGACGAAAAACTGTTTTTT.

This chain connects TRBV5-4 to TRBJ2-1; D is possibly TRBD1 (6 bases). This CDR3 region has 16 residues. V was cut by 4 bases and J by 2 bases, with 16 bases left in between. Germline V gives CDR1 SGHNT, CDR2 YYREEE (reference sequence). The DNA for the CDR3 is TGTGCCAGCAGCCGCCTATCAGGGGATCCCTACAATGAGCAGTTCTTC. Protein product: CASSRLSGDPYNEQFF.

This chain connects TRBV5-1 to TRBJ1-2; 7 bases line up with TRBD1. With V trimmed by 4 bases and J by 1 base, 13 bases remained unmatched. The germline CDR1 and CDR2 sequences are SGHRS and YFSETQ. The length of the CDR3 is 17 residues. The CDR3 sequence: CASSVKPGTDFNYGYTF. The CDR3 nucleotides are TGCGCCAGCAGCGTAAAACCCGGGACAGACTTTAACTATGGCTACACCTTC.

The gene calls are TRBV10-3 and TRBJ2-5; 7 positions match TRBD2. The CDR3 covers 12 residues. CDR1 is ENHRY and CDR2 is SYGVKD in the germline V gene. V was clipped by 5 bases and J by 3 bases; unmatched bases: 0. The chain's CDR3 is CAISLAEETQYF. The CDR3 nucleotides are TGTGCCATCAGTCTAGCGGAAGAGACCCAGTACTTC.

This chain connects TRBV5-6 to TRBJ2-3, with D unclear. This CDR3 has 12 residues. CDR1 and CDR2 (germline): SGHDT, YYEEEE. The V end was cut by 5 bases, the J end by 4 bases, with 8 bases between. CDR3 in DNA: TGTGCCAGCAGGCTATCTGCAGATACGCAGTATTTT. Translation: CASRLSADTQYF.